The rows below give T cell receptor beta chains drawn from one sample of a study of blood T cell repertoires in COVID-19. Measured with immunoSEQ multiplex PCR; TCRdb has only the in-frame clones, and not every one. This table has 95,000 to 150,000 clones, 92% appearing once. Specimen: peripheral blood. These receptors were obtained from a man aged 45-60 years with COVID-19, enrolled during active disease. Both conserved end residues are part of each CDR3. Fields, in order: clone size, D gene, J gene, V gene, CDR3 protein, CDR3 DNA. D genes are given only for firm matches. The size entry is marked missing in some rows and otherwise reads once, few, many or a size class.

clone size: NA; D gene: NA; J gene: TRBJ2-7; V gene: TRBV18; CDR3 protein: CASSPTGYSYEQYF; CDR3 DNA: TGTGCCAGCTCACCCACCGGGTACTCCTACGAGCAGTACTTC
clone size: NA; D gene: NA; J gene: TRBJ2-3; V gene: TRBV30; CDR3 protein: CAWAQTSDTQYF; CDR3 DNA: TGTGCCTGGGCCCAGACATCAGATACGCAGTATTTT
clone size: NA; D gene: TRBD1; J gene: TRBJ1-3; V gene: TRBV4-1; CDR3 protein: CASSQERRGIGNTIYF; CDR3 DNA: TGCGCCAGCAGCCAAGAACGCAGGGGGATTGGAAACACCATATATTTT
clone size: NA; D gene: TRBD2; J gene: TRBJ2-2; V gene: TRBV27; CDR3 protein: CASSPSSGRVTGELFF; CDR3 DNA: TGTGCCAGCAGTCCGTCTAGCGGACGCGTCACCGGGGAGCTGTTTTTT
clone size: medium-sized; D gene: NA; J gene: TRBJ1-2; V gene: TRBV7-2; CDR3 protein: CASRSGFNGYTF; CDR3 DNA: TGTGCCAGCAGATCCGGGTTTAATGGCTACACCTTC
clone size: NA; D gene: TRBD2; J gene: TRBJ2-2; V gene: TRBV27; CDR3 protein: CASSLAGVPNTGELFF; CDR3 DNA: TGTGCCAGCAGTTTAGCGGGAGTCCCGAACACCGGGGAGCTGTTTTTT
clone size: NA; D gene: TRBD1; J gene: TRBJ2-7; V gene: TRBV28; CDR3 protein: CASSLLPTGVYEQYF; CDR3 DNA: TGTGCCAGCAGTTTACTTCCGACAGGGGTCTACGAGCAGTACTTC
clone size: NA; D gene: NA; J gene: TRBJ2-1; V gene: TRBV19; CDR3 protein: CASSIGTPSNEQFF; CDR3 DNA: TGTGCCAGTAGTATTGGGACTCCTTCAAATGAGCAGTTCTTC
clone size: NA; D gene: TRBD1; J gene: TRBJ2-1; V gene: TRBV10-3; CDR3 protein: CAIGGQGDPEQFF; CDR3 DNA: TGTGCCATCGGGGGCCAGGGGGACCCGGAGCAGTTCTTC
clone size: NA; D gene: TRBD2; J gene: TRBJ2-1; V gene: TRBV29-1; CDR3 protein: CSPIRAGEYNEQFF; CDR3 DNA: TGCAGCCCGATTCGGGCGGGAGAATACAATGAGCAGTTCTTC
clone size: NA; D gene: NA; J gene: TRBJ1-3; V gene: TRBV19; CDR3 protein: CASSISRSGASGNTIYF; CDR3 DNA: TGTGCCAGTAGTATCTCGAGGAGTGGTGCCTCTGGAAACACCATATATTTT
clone size: few; D gene: TRBD1; J gene: TRBJ2-2; V gene: TRBV2; CDR3 protein: CASRGTGVTGELFF; CDR3 DNA: TGTGCCAGCAGGGGGACAGGGGTAACCGGGGAGCTGTTTTTT
clone size: NA; D gene: TRBD2; J gene: TRBJ2-4; V gene: TRBV27; CDR3 protein: CASSISGRASAKNIQYF; CDR3 DNA: TGTGCCAGCAGCATTAGCGGGAGGGCCTCGGCCAAAAACATTCAGTACTTC
clone size: NA; D gene: NA; J gene: TRBJ2-2; V gene: TRBV30; CDR3 protein: CAWSPTGRGGELFF; CDR3 DNA: TGTGCCTGGAGCCCTACAGGGAGGGGCGGGGAGCTGTTTTTT
clone size: few; D gene: NA; J gene: TRBJ1-6; V gene: TRBV7-2; CDR3 protein: CASGKGGPNSPLHF; CDR3 DNA: TGTGCCAGCGGGAAAGGGGGTCCTAATTCACCCCTCCACTTT
clone size: NA; D gene: TRBD1; J gene: TRBJ2-2; V gene: TRBV3-1/TRBV3-2; CDR3 protein: CASSPTGTGTGELFF; CDR3 DNA: TGTGCCAGCAGCCCCACGGGGACAGGCACCGGGGAGCTGTTTTTT
clone size: NA; D gene: TRBD1; J gene: TRBJ1-2; V gene: TRBV7-9; CDR3 protein: CASSFLALGQGNYGYTF; CDR3 DNA: TGTGCCAGCAGCTTTTTAGCGCTGGGACAGGGTAACTATGGCTACACCTTC
clone size: NA; D gene: NA; J gene: TRBJ1-5; V gene: TRBV6-6; CDR3 protein: CASKELGNQPQHF; CDR3 DNA: TGTGCCAGCAAGGAGCTTGGCAATCAGCCCCAGCATTTT
clone size: NA; D gene: TRBD1; J gene: TRBJ2-5; V gene: TRBV2; CDR3 protein: CASNPGTEQETQYF; CDR3 DNA: TGTGCCAGCAACCCCGGGACAGAGCAAGAGACCCAGTACTTC
clone size: NA; D gene: TRBD1; J gene: TRBJ2-5; V gene: TRBV29-1; CDR3 protein: CSARGQGETQYF; CDR3 DNA: TGCAGCGCTCGCGGACAGGGAGAGACCCAGTACTTC
clone size: once; D gene: TRBD2; J gene: TRBJ2-1; V gene: TRBV7-9; CDR3 protein: CASRRGAGEDEQFF; CDR3 DNA: TGTGCCAGCAGACGGGGAGCGGGAGAGGATGAGCAGTTCTTC
clone size: NA; D gene: NA; J gene: TRBJ2-1; V gene: TRBV5-6; CDR3 protein: CASSLHVEQFF; CDR3 DNA: TGTGCCAGCAGCTTACACGTGGAGCAGTTCTTC
clone size: NA; D gene: NA; J gene: TRBJ1-2; V gene: TRBV19; CDR3 protein: CASSIGQFYGYTF; CDR3 DNA: TGTGCCAGTAGTATTGGTCAGTTCTATGGCTACACCTTC
clone size: NA; D gene: NA; J gene: TRBJ2-2; V gene: TRBV4-3; CDR3 protein: CASSQVLSAGGELFF; CDR3 DNA: TGCGCCAGCAGCCAAGTTCTCTCCGCGGGCGGGGAGCTGTTTTTT
clone size: NA; D gene: TRBD2; J gene: TRBJ2-2; V gene: TRBV19; CDR3 protein: CASRSWGLLAGPTGELFF; CDR3 DNA: TGTGCCAGTAGGTCTTGGGGCTTGCTAGCGGGACCCACCGGGGAGCTGTTTTTT
clone size: few; D gene: NA; J gene: TRBJ2-3; V gene: TRBV7-9; CDR3 protein: CASSLVAGIGADTQYF; CDR3 DNA: TGTGCCAGCAGCTTAGTGGCGGGGATAGGGGCCGATACGCAGTATTTT
clone size: NA; D gene: NA; J gene: TRBJ1-5; V gene: TRBV5-6; CDR3 protein: CASSLGGIIVQPQHF; CDR3 DNA: TGTGCCAGCAGCTTGGGAGGGATAATCGTTCAGCCCCAGCATTTT
clone size: NA; D gene: TRBD1; J gene: TRBJ2-3; V gene: TRBV15; CDR3 protein: CATSRRQGPDTQYF; CDR3 DNA: TGTGCCACCAGCAGAAGACAGGGGCCAGATACGCAGTATTTT
clone size: NA; D gene: NA; J gene: TRBJ2-1; V gene: TRBV18; CDR3 protein: CASSPEGGNEQFF; CDR3 DNA: TGTGCCAGCTCACCAGAGGGCGGGAATGAGCAGTTCTTC
clone size: NA; D gene: NA; J gene: TRBJ2-2; V gene: TRBV29-1; CDR3 protein: CSVELQNTGELFF; CDR3 DNA: TGCAGCGTTGAGTTACAGAACACCGGGGAGCTGTTTTTT
clone size: NA; D gene: TRBD1; J gene: TRBJ2-3; V gene: TRBV5-1; CDR3 protein: CASSLASTGADTQYF; CDR3 DNA: TGCGCCAGCAGCTTGGCGTCGACAGGGGCAGATACGCAGTATTTT
clone size: NA; D gene: TRBD1; J gene: TRBJ2-1; V gene: TRBV6-5; CDR3 protein: CASKGTDYNEQFF; CDR3 DNA: TGTGCCAGCAAGGGGACAGACTACAATGAGCAGTTCTTC
clone size: few; D gene: TRBD2; J gene: TRBJ2-1; V gene: TRBV10-1; CDR3 protein: CASRTAGREKGEQFF; CDR3 DNA: TGCGCCAGCAGGACCGCTGGGCGGGAGAAGGGTGAGCAGTTCTTC
clone size: NA; D gene: TRBD1; J gene: TRBJ2-7; V gene: TRBV9; CDR3 protein: CASSAEAGTGQSEQYF; CDR3 DNA: TGTGCCAGCAGCGCAGAGGCCGGGACAGGTCAGTCCGAGCAGTACTTC
clone size: once; D gene: NA; J gene: TRBJ2-2; V gene: TRBV11-1; CDR3 protein: CASSLISGAGRFF; CDR3 DNA: TGTGCCAGCAGCTTAATTTCAGGGGCAGGGAGGTTTTTT
clone size: NA; D gene: NA; J gene: TRBJ2-5; V gene: TRBV29-1; CDR3 protein: CSVDLQGETQYF; CDR3 DNA: TGCAGCGTCGACTTACAGGGAGAGACCCAGTACTTC
clone size: NA; D gene: NA; J gene: TRBJ2-2; V gene: TRBV6-5; CDR3 protein: CASSPPYTGELFF; CDR3 DNA: TGTGCCAGCAGTCCCCCATACACCGGGGAGCTGTTTTTT
clone size: NA; D gene: NA; J gene: TRBJ1-4; V gene: TRBV4-2; CDR3 protein: CASSQETGRLATNEKLFF; CDR3 DNA: TGTGCCAGCAGCCAAGAGACAGGAAGACTCGCCACTAATGAAAAACTGTTTTTT
clone size: NA; D gene: NA; J gene: TRBJ2-1; V gene: TRBV6-5; CDR3 protein: CASRKQDEQFF; CDR3 DNA: TGTGCCAGCAGGAAACAGGATGAGCAGTTCTTC
clone size: NA; D gene: TRBD2; J gene: TRBJ2-1; V gene: TRBV6-2/TRBV6-3; CDR3 protein: CASRPPGTSAPNEQFF; CDR3 DNA: TGTGCCAGCAGGCCTCCCGGGACTAGCGCTCCCAATGAGCAGTTCTTC
clone size: once; D gene: NA; J gene: TRBJ2-7; V gene: TRBV6-1; CDR3 protein: CASSEGLYEQYF; CDR3 DNA: TGTGCCAGCAGTGAAGGTCTCTACGAGCAGTACTTC
clone size: NA; D gene: TRBD2; J gene: TRBJ2-3; V gene: TRBV5-5; CDR3 protein: CASSRNSGSNRGDTDTQYF; CDR3 DNA: TGTGCCAGCAGCCGAAATAGCGGGAGTAACAGAGGAGACACAGATACGCAGTATTTT
clone size: NA; D gene: NA; J gene: TRBJ2-3; V gene: TRBV7-9; CDR3 protein: CASSLGGVGTDTQYF; CDR3 DNA: TGTGCCAGCAGCTTAGGGGGGGTGGGCACAGATACGCAGTATTTT
clone size: NA; D gene: NA; J gene: TRBJ2-1; V gene: TRBV29-1; CDR3 protein: CSVAGANEQFF; CDR3 DNA: TGCAGCGTTGCAGGGGCCAATGAGCAGTTCTTC
clone size: NA; D gene: TRBD2; J gene: TRBJ2-1; V gene: TRBV10-3; CDR3 protein: CAISGTSESSYNEQFF; CDR3 DNA: TGTGCCATCAGTGGGACTAGCGAAAGCTCCTACAATGAGCAGTTCTTC
clone size: NA; D gene: NA; J gene: TRBJ1-3; V gene: TRBV30; CDR3 protein: CAWSLTGSGNTIYF; CDR3 DNA: TGTGCCTGGAGCCTGACAGGATCTGGAAACACCATATATTTT
clone size: NA; D gene: TRBD1; J gene: TRBJ1-2; V gene: TRBV6-5; CDR3 protein: CASSYTGARGGYTF; CDR3 DNA: TGTGCCAGCAGTTACACAGGGGCGAGGGGTGGCTACACCTTC
clone size: NA; D gene: NA; J gene: TRBJ2-1; V gene: TRBV3-1/TRBV3-2; CDR3 protein: CASSQEPGVEQFF; CDR3 DNA: TGTGCCAGCAGCCAAGAACCAGGGGTGGAGCAGTTCTTC
clone size: NA; D gene: NA; J gene: TRBJ2-6; V gene: TRBV5-1; CDR3 protein: CASSGAQSGANVLTF; CDR3 DNA: TGCGCCAGCAGCGGGGCGCAGTCTGGGGCCAACGTCCTGACTTTC
clone size: NA; D gene: TRBD2; J gene: TRBJ2-5; V gene: TRBV5-4; CDR3 protein: CASSFGGTSGRLETQYF; CDR3 DNA: TGTGCCAGCAGCTTTGGCGGGACTAGCGGGAGGTTGGAGACCCAGTACTTC